One and the same sample provided the 22 T cell receptor beta chains below, sequenced in a study of cytomegalovirus exposure and HLA in healthy donors. A multiplex PCR was run with 60 Vbeta primers and 13 Jbeta primers. Assay: immunoSEQ multiplex PCR; the TCRdb copy retains only in-frame clones and omits some. The table shows 60,000 or so clones, with roughly 71% occurring only once. Sequences were obtained from PBMCs. The receptors were gathered from a man in his forties or fifties in good health and CMV-seropositive.

V gene TRBV19 combines with J gene TRBJ1-5; D perhaps matches TRBD1 (5 bases). V was cut by 3 bases and J by 6 bases, with 21 bases left in between. This CDR3 region has 17 residues. Germline CDR1 is LNHDA and CDR2 is SQIVND (reference sequence). The CDR3 DNA is TGTGCCAGTAGTATTCTCCCTCCGCAGGGTACATCTCAGCCCCAGCATTTT. Translating it yields CASSILPPQGTSQPQHF.

This chain joins TRBV7-6 and TRBJ1-1; D ambiguous. Germline CDR1 SGHVS, CDR2 FNYEAQ. This CDR3 has 14 residues. Trimming stripped 5 bases from V and 6 bases from J, with 16 bases between. In nucleotides, the CDR3 is TGTGCCAGCAGCCCAGGACTGAGGATGGCTGAAGCTTTCTTT. Amino acids: CASSPGLRMAEAFF.

The chain combines TRBV5-1 with TRBJ2-2, with TRBD1 as a possible D gene (6 bases). Germline V gene data show CDR1 as SGHRS and CDR2 as YFSETQ. Between the trimmed V and J ends, which lost 3 bases and 6 bases, there was a span of 9 bases. This CDR3 contains 13 residues. The CDR3 sequence: CASSSEGAGELFF. DNA of the CDR3: TGCGCCAGCAGCTCTGAGGGGGCCGGGGAGCTGTTTTTT.

This sequence joins TRBV10-2 and TRBJ1-1, with D maybe TRBD1 (6 bases). The CDR3 length is 14 residues. Germline assignment: CDR1 WSHSY and CDR2 SAAADI. The V gene lost 6 bases and the J gene lost 7 bases, with 18 bases spanning the gap. The DNA of the CDR3 is TGCGCCAGCAGCCGGAAGGGGGGGCCCGATGAAGCTTTCTTT. Translated: CASSRKGGPDEAFF.

This clone has only a few counts. The chain couples TRBV7-9 to TRBJ1-1, with a possible D match to TRBD1 (5 bases). CDR1 and CDR2 (germline): SEHNR, FQNEAQ (reference sequence). The CDR3 loop spans 13 amino acids. V was cut by 5 bases and J by 5 bases, with 12 bases left in between. The CDR3 here is CASSPAGGTEAFF. The CDR3 DNA is TGTGCCAGCAGCCCAGCGGGGGGTACTGAAGCTTTCTTT.

The chain combines TRBV2 with TRBJ1-1, with D tentatively TRBD1 (5 bases). The germline CDR1 and CDR2 sequences are SNHLY and FYNNEI. The germline V and J ends were trimmed by 2 bases and 4 bases, with 8 bases remaining between them. The CDR3 runs 13 residues. CDR3 coding DNA: TGTGCCAGCAGTGAAATGGGGGGCACTGAAGCTTTCTTT. It encodes CASSEMGGTEAFF.

The CDR3 sequence: CASSLLPAGLNTEAFF. CDR3 bases: TGTGCCAGCAGCCTCCTCCCGGCAGGGTTGAACACTGAAGCTTTCTTT. The chain combines TRBV7-2 with TRBJ1-1; D is possibly TRBD1 (5 bases). V was trimmed by 5 bases and J by 0 bases, leaving 16 bases between them. The CDR3 length is 16 residues. Germline V lookup: CDR1 SGHTA, CDR2 FQGNSA.

The rearrangement uses TRBV27 and TRBJ2-5; D may be TRBD2 (5 bases). V dropped 6 bases and J dropped 11 bases, with 22 bases sitting between them. Germline lookup yields CDR1 MNHEY and CDR2 SMNVEV (reference sequence). The CDR3 is made up of 14 amino acids. CDR3 sequence: CASSTGSGLGEQYF. For the CDR3, the DNA is TGTGCCAGCAGCACTGGTTCGGGCCTCGGGGAGCAGTACTTC.

The chain joins TRBV7-2 to TRBJ2-3, with 9 nucleotides matching TRBD1. The CDR3 spans 16 residues. Germline V CDR1 and CDR2: SGHTA, FQGNSA. With V trimmed by 4 bases and J by 3 bases, 8 bases remained unmatched. CDR3 sequence: CASSYRQGVGTDTQYF. CDR3 in DNA: TGTGCCAGCAGCTACCGACAGGGGGTAGGGACAGATACGCAGTATTTT.

This rearrangement joins TRBV28 to TRBJ2-7, with a weak D call TRBD1 (7 bases). Trimming took off 7 bases at V and 4 bases at J, with 8 bases between the two ends. This CDR3 has 11 residues. Germline V CDR1 and CDR2: MDHEN, SYDVKM. CDR3 amino acids: CASTGGYEQYF. CDR3 nucleotide sequence: TGTGCCAGCACAGGGGGGTACGAGCAGTACTTC.

The chain employs TRBV6-1 and TRBJ2-7; 8 bases line up with TRBD2. Trimming took 5 bases from V and 7 from J; bases not matched to a gene: 7. Germline CDR1 is MNHNS and CDR2 is SASEGT. This CDR3 region has 13 residues. The CDR3 sequence: CASSTAGGGEQYF. The CDR3 DNA reads TGTGCCAGCAGTACCGCGGGGGGAGGGGAGCAGTACTTC.

This clone was seen more than once but under ten times. This sequence joins TRBV4-3 and TRBJ1-1; no clear D gene. Trimming took off 3 bases at V and 0 bases at J, with 8 bases between the two ends. In germline, CDR1 is LGHNA, CDR2 YSLEER. The CDR3 is made up of 14 amino acids. CDR3 loop: CASSHTRMNTEAFF. The CDR3 coding sequence is TGCGCCAGCAGCCATACAAGAATGAACACTGAAGCTTTCTTT.

The gene calls are TRBV29-1 and TRBJ2-5; D unresolved. Germline CDR1 SQVTM, CDR2 ANQGSEA. Deletions cut 3 bases from V and 1 base from J, with 21 bases between. There are 17 residues in the CDR3. The CDR3, as DNA: TGCAGCGTTGATGGCCCCTGGAGCCCTGGTATCCAAGAGACCCAGTACTTC. Its translation: CSVDGPWSPGIQETQYF.

The V gene is TRBV11-3, the J gene TRBJ1-1, with D hard to call. V lost 5 bases, J lost 6 bases, and 13 bases lay in between. The germline V gene has CDR1 SGHNT and CDR2 YENEEA. The CDR3 totals 13 residues. CDR3 sequence: CASSPGGKAEAFF. The CDR3 region has the DNA TGTGCCAGCAGCCCCGGAGGGAAGGCTGAAGCTTTCTTT.

This chain uses TRBV7-9 with TRBJ2-3; 9 bases map to TRBD1. The germline CDR1 and CDR2 sequences are SEHNR and FQNEAQ (reference sequence). Germline trimming cut 6 bases from V and 2 bases from J; bases unmatched to any gene: 6. The CDR3 is made up of 15 amino acids. This chain's CDR3 is CASSQDRGSTDTQYF. In DNA, the CDR3 is TGTGCCAGCAGTCAAGACAGGGGGTCCACAGATACGCAGTATTTT.

DNA of the CDR3: TGTGCCAGCAGCTTAAGACTAGCGGGGGGAGAGCAGTACTTC. Encoded protein: CASSLRLAGGEQYF. The chain recombines TRBV11-2 with TRBJ2-7; 13 bases map to TRBD2. Germline CDR1 reads SGHAT; CDR2 reads FQNNGV. V shed 2 bases, J shed 7 bases, and the junction held 2 bases outside the gene matches. The CDR3 spans 14 residues.

The chain recombines TRBV6-1 with TRBJ1-5; D is possibly TRBD1 (6 bases). Germline V gene sequence: CDR1 MNHNS, CDR2 SASEGT. V dropped 5 bases and J dropped 3 bases, with 11 bases sitting between them. The CDR3 covers 14 residues. CDR3 residues: CASSLQGSNQPQHF. For the CDR3, the DNA is TGTGCCAGCAGTTTACAGGGATCCAATCAGCCCCAGCATTTT.

This chain connects TRBV5-1 to TRBJ2-5, with D possibly matching TRBD1 (6 bases). The germline V gene has CDR1 SGHRS and CDR2 YFSETQ. The CDR3 consists of 14 residues. Trimming stripped 5 bases from V and 3 bases from J, with 14 bases between. CDR3 sequence reads: CASSKGQGKETQYF. For the CDR3, the DNA is TGCGCCAGCAGTAAAGGTCAGGGGAAAGAGACCCAGTACTTC. The whole variable domain, filled in from reference TRBV5-1 and TRBJ2-5, reads KAGVTQTPRYLIKTRGQQVTLSCSPISGHRSVSWYQQTPGQGLQFLFEYFSETQRNKGNFPGRFSGRQFSNSRSEMNVSTLELGDSALYLCASSKGQGKETQYFGPGTRLLVL.

This rearrangement joins TRBV9 to TRBJ2-3; 10 bases are a match to TRBD2. The CDR3 is 16 residues long. The trim removed 4 bases at V and 0 bases at J, leaving 5 bases unmatched. Germline V gene data show CDR1 as SGDLS and CDR2 as YYNGEE. In DNA form, the CDR3 reads TGTGCCAGCAGCCCAGTTAGCGGGGGGAGCACAGATACGCAGTATTTT. This translates into CASSPVSGGSTDTQYF.

This clone showed up many times. The chain employs TRBV20-1 and TRBJ1-1, with D unresolved. The CDR3 spans 11 residues. Germline CDR1 reads DFQATT; CDR2 reads SNEGSKA (reference sequence). The germline V and J ends were trimmed by 1 base and 6 bases, with 6 bases remaining between them. In nucleotides, the CDR3 is TGCAGTGCTAGAGCTGGGCCTGAAGCTTTCTTT. This encodes CSARAGPEAFF.

The chain is built from TRBV7-6 and TRBJ2-5; no definite D call. The V and J ends lost 5 bases and 3 bases respectively, with 10 bases between them. CDR3 length: 13 amino acids. Germline loops: CDR1 SGHVS, CDR2 FNYEAQ. The CDR3 DNA is TGTGCCAGCAGCCTAATCGCCGAAGAGACCCAGTACTTC. Translated: CASSLIAEETQYF.

V and J are TRBV28 and TRBJ1-2, with a possible D match to TRBD1 (5 bases). Trimming left V 2 bases short and J 1 base short, with 17 bases between. From germline, CDR1 is MDHEN and CDR2 SYDVKM. This CDR3 is built from 17 residues. The CDR3 nucleotides read TGTGCCAGCAGTTTAGCCCCGGGGGGAGGGGTTAACTATGGCTACACCTTC. This codes for CASSLAPGGGVNYGYTF.